This is a list of T cell receptor beta chains from one sample in a study of blood T cell repertoires in COVID-19. Data came from immunoSEQ multiplex PCR; TCRdb stores just in-frame clones and leaves some out. The table shows more than 95,000 clones, with more than 60% occurring only once. The sequenced material came from peripheral blood. The receptors come from a man between 65 and 85 years old with acute or convalescent COVID-19. The CDR3 runs from the conserved cysteine through the conserved F or W. Each record gives: J gene, V gene, clone size, D gene, CDR3 DNA, CDR3 protein. A D gene is named only where the DNA matches it firmly. Not all rows give a size; the values are once, few, many and, for expanded clones, a class.

J gene: TRBJ2-7; V gene: TRBV7-8; clone size: once; D gene: -; CDR3 DNA: TGTGCCAGCAGCTTTACCCGGGACACCGAGCAGTACTTC; CDR3 protein: CASSFTRDTEQYF
J gene: TRBJ2-5; V gene: TRBV4-3; clone size: -; D gene: TRBD1; CDR3 DNA: TGCGCCAGCAGCCCTTCCGGGACAGGGGACAGGGAGACCCAGTACTTC; CDR3 protein: CASSPSGTGDRETQYF
J gene: TRBJ1-3; V gene: TRBV2; clone size: -; D gene: -; CDR3 DNA: TGTGCCAGCAGTGAAACGCAGCGAATTTATTTT; CDR3 protein: CASSETQRIYF
J gene: TRBJ2-2; V gene: TRBV5-4; clone size: -; D gene: TRBD2; CDR3 DNA: TGTGCCAGCAGTCGGGCGGGAGGGCCCTCGGGCACCGGGGAGCTGTTTTTT; CDR3 protein: CASSRAGGPSGTGELFF
J gene: TRBJ2-5; V gene: TRBV15; clone size: -; D gene: -; CDR3 DNA: TGTGCCACCAGCAGAGACCTTAGCTACTCGGAGACCCAGTACTTC; CDR3 protein: CATSRDLSYSETQYF
J gene: TRBJ2-7; V gene: TRBV27; clone size: -; D gene: TRBD1; CDR3 DNA: TGTGCCAGCAGTCCCTCCGGAGGGGACAGGGACTACGAGCAGTACTTC; CDR3 protein: CASSPSGGDRDYEQYF
J gene: TRBJ1-1; V gene: TRBV5-1; clone size: -; D gene: -; CDR3 DNA: TGCGCCAGCAGCATGGGACTGCTTAACACTGAAGCTTTCTTT; CDR3 protein: CASSMGLLNTEAFF
J gene: TRBJ2-1; V gene: TRBV29-1; clone size: once; D gene: TRBD2; CDR3 DNA: TGCAGCGCCCAGGGACTAGCGGGTTGGGAGCAGTTCTTC; CDR3 protein: CSAQGLAGWEQFF
J gene: TRBJ2-2; V gene: TRBV28; clone size: few; D gene: TRBD1; CDR3 DNA: TGTGCCAGCCTAAGGGGGCAGAACACCGGGGAGCTGTTTTTT; CDR3 protein: CASLRGQNTGELFF
J gene: TRBJ2-7; V gene: TRBV21-1; clone size: -; D gene: -; CDR3 DNA: TGTGCCAGCAGCTCTCGAGGTACCGGGACAGGGACCGAGCAGTACTTC; CDR3 protein: CASSSRGTGTGTEQYF